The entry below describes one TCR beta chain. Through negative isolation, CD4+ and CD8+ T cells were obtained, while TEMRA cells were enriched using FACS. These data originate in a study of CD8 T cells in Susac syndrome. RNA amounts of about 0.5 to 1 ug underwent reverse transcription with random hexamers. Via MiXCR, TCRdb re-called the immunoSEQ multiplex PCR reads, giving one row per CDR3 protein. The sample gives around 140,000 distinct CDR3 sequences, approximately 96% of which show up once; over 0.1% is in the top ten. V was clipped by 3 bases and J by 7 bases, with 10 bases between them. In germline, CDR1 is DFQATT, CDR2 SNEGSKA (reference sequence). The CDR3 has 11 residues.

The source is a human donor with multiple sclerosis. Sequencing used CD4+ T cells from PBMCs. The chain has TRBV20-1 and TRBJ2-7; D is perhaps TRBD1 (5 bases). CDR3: CSARGPGEQYF. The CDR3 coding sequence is TGCAGTGCTAGGGGGCCCGGGGAGCAGTACTTC.